These 25 T cell receptor beta chains were all obtained from the same sample, sequenced in a study of blood T cell repertoires in COVID-19 (TCRdb year 2020). Libraries were prepared through the immunoSEQ multiplex PCR assay. The immuneACCESS repertoire file appears here via TCRdb, limited to in-frame rearrangements. These files lack a portion of the clones; in checked studies, under half of the deficit traces to unresolved V genes, and the cause of the others is not known. The sample has 200,000 or so clones on record, over 75% of them singletons. The leading ten clones occupy around 9.9% of the sample. The specimen was peripheral blood. These receptor sequences come from a human donor with active or convalescent COVID-19. The donor label of this sample is uncertain.

The chain couples TRBV28 to TRBJ1-2; tentatively, D is TRBD1 (5 bases). The CDR3 is 13 amino acids. Germline lookup yields CDR1 MDHEN and CDR2 SYDVKM. Trimming removed 10 bases from V and 6 bases from J, with 18 bases in between. The CDR3 protein is CATPGEGRDGYTF. The CDR3 bases are TGTGCCACCCCGGGGGAGGGTCGGGATGGCTACACCTTC.

The chain is built from TRBV4-2 and TRBJ2-4; 7 bases fit TRBD2. The CDR3 sequence is 19 residues long. CDR1 and CDR2 from the germline V gene are LGHNA and YNFKEQ. V was pared by 4 bases and J by 2 bases, with 17 bases of the junction left unmatched. The CDR3 sequence: CASSRAGVGISLTKNIQYF. Here the CDR3 DNA reads TGTGCCAGCAGCCGCGCGGGAGTTGGGATTTCTTTAACCAAAAACATTCAGTACTTC.

The chain links TRBV2 to TRBJ2-5, with a possible D match to TRBD1 (5 bases). Deletions cut 3 bases from V and 5 bases from J, with 13 bases between. CDR1 and CDR2 (germline): SNHLY, FYNNEI. CDR3 length: 14 amino acids. The DNA for the CDR3 is TGTGCCAGCAGTGATGGTCAGGGTGACGAGACCCAGTACTTC. This translates into CASSDGQGDETQYF.

This sequence joins TRBV19 and TRBJ2-7; D is undetermined. CDR3 length: 13 residues. In germline, CDR1 is LNHDA, CDR2 SQIVND (reference sequence). The V end lost 1 base, the J end lost 6 bases, and 10 bases lay between the germline ends. CDR3 protein: CASSIVARSEQYF. In nucleotides, the CDR3 is TGTGCCAGTAGTATAGTGGCCAGGTCCGAGCAGTACTTC.

This clone was seen a single time. The rearrangement uses TRBV7-9 and TRBJ2-3, with TRBD1 matching 7 bases. The CDR3 spans 15 residues. CDR1 is SEHNR and CDR2 is FQNEAQ in the germline V gene (reference sequence). V lost 2 bases, J lost 1 base, and 3 bases stayed unmatched. CDR3 DNA sequence: TGTGCCAGCAGCTTAACAGGGGCCGGCACAGATACGCAGTATTTT. Residues: CASSLTGAGTDTQYF.

The chain uses TRBV3-1 (or the pseudogene TRBV3-2) and TRBJ1-1, with 7 bases fitting TRBD1. CDR3 length equals 16 residues. V dropped 3 bases and J dropped 4; count of bases not matched to a gene: 11. CDR1 and CDR2 (germline): LGHDT, YNNKEL (reference sequence). The CDR3 nucleotides read TGTGCCAGCAGCCATGCCTGGGACAGCAGGATCACTGAAGCTTTCTTT. Its protein product is CASSHAWDSRITEAFF.

This clone is a singleton in its sample. This sequence joins TRBV6-6 and TRBJ2-7; D remains unclear. The CDR3 runs 13 residues. Trimming pared 5 bases from V and 2 bases from J, leaving 10 bases between. Germline V gene sequence: CDR1 MNHNY, CDR2 SVGAGI (reference sequence). The CDR3 DNA follows: TGTGCCAGCAGTCCAGGAACCACCTACGAGCAGTACTTC. It specifies CASSPGTTYEQYF.

This clone was found once. J is TRBJ2-5 and V is TRBV4-1; D is possibly TRBD2 (5 bases). With 1 base removed from V and 10 bases from J, the gap between germline ends came to 13 bases. Germline CDR1 is MGHRA and CDR2 is YSYEKL. CDR3 length: 13 amino acids. CDR3 sequence reads: CASSQALQRYQYF. CDR3 bases: TGCGCCAGCAGCCAAGCCCTCCAGCGGTACCAGTACTTC.

V is TRBV30 and J is TRBJ1-2; tentative D call: TRBD1 (6 bases). V was clipped by 1 base and J by 3 bases, with 12 bases between them. The CDR3 totals 14 residues. From germline, CDR1 is GTSNPN and CDR2 SVGIG (reference sequence). The CDR3, as DNA: TGTGCCTGGAGTGAGAGTGGGGGCTACTATGGCTACACCTTC. Its translation: CAWSESGGYYGYTF.

The chain has TRBV5-1 and TRBJ1-2; possible D gene TRBD1, 5 bases. This CDR3 has 15 residues. V lost 1 base and J 2 bases, leaving 12 bases between the germline ends. Germline CDR1 reads SGHRS; CDR2 reads YFSETQ. As DNA, the CDR3 is TGCGCCAGCAGCTTGCGCCGACAGCAGAACTATGGCTACACCTTC. Translating it yields CASSLRRQQNYGYTF. The complete variable domain, with remaining parts taken from reference TRBV5-1 and TRBJ1-2, reads KAGVTQTPRYLIKTRGQQVTLSCSPISGHRSVSWYQQTPGQGLQFLFEYFSETQRNKGNFPGRFSGRQFSNSRSEMNVSTLELGDSALYLCASSLRRQQNYGYTFGSGTRLTVV.

This clone occurred a few times. The chain has TRBV4-3 and TRBJ2-1; TRBD1 matches at 8 bases. V lost 0 bases to trimming and J lost 2 bases; unmatched junction nucleotides: 15. The CDR3 spans 20 residues. Germline V gene sequence: CDR1 LGHNA, CDR2 YSLEER. The CDR3 DNA reads as TGCGCCAGCAGCCAAGAACCGGGACAGGCTGGTTTTCAAACCTACAATGAGCAGTTCTTC. Its protein product is CASSQEPGQAGFQTYNEQFF.

The chain combines TRBV28 with TRBJ2-3; D may be TRBD1 (6 bases). CDR1 MDHEN and CDR2 SYDVKM come from the germline V gene. V dropped 10 bases and J dropped 4 bases, with 15 bases sitting between them. The CDR3 is made up of 13 amino acids. CDR3 amino acids: CATHGGGADTQYF. The CDR3 region has the DNA TGTGCCACCCACGGTGGGGGCGCAGATACGCAGTATTTT.

The chain carries TRBV9 and TRBJ1-1; TRBD1 agrees at 9 bases. The CDR3 runs to 15 residues. The V gene end was trimmed by 3 bases and the J gene end by 3 bases; junction bases not matched to a gene: 6. Germline lookup yields CDR1 SGDLS and CDR2 YYNGEE. CDR3 protein: CASSATGQGYTEAFF. As DNA, the CDR3 is TGTGCCAGCAGCGCCACGGGACAGGGTTACACTGAAGCTTTCTTT. The variable domain in full, completed from reference TRBV9 and TRBJ1-1, reads DSGVTQTPKHLITATGQRVTLRCSPRSGDLSVYWYQQSLDQGLQFLIQYYNGEERAKGNILERFSAQQFPDLHSELNLSSLELGDSALYFCASSATGQGYTEAFFGQGTRLTVV.

This chain connects TRBV7-2 to TRBJ2-7; D is uncertain. The germline CDR1 and CDR2 sequences are SGHTA and FQGNSA. The CDR3 loop spans 15 amino acids. V lost 2 bases to trimming and J lost 2 bases, with 13 bases between them. The CDR3, as DNA: TGTGCCAGCAGCTTAAATCCGAGTGAAACCTACGAGCAGTACTTC. This encodes CASSLNPSETYEQYF.

This rearrangement joins TRBV6-5 to TRBJ1-2, with 8 bases aligning to TRBD1. Looked up from germline, CDR1 is MNHEY and CDR2 is SVGAGI. V dropped 11 bases and J dropped 5; count of bases not matched to a gene: 13. CDR3 length: 14 amino acids. CDR3 nucleotide sequence: TGTGCCTCTCCCGGGACAGGTGACCGGTATGGCTACACCTTC. As protein: CASPGTGDRYGYTF.

This clone came up a few times. The V gene is TRBV6-2 or TRBV6-3, the J gene TRBJ2-2, with 11 bases identical to TRBD2. Germline trimming cut 5 bases from V and 1 base from J; bases unmatched to any gene: 3. The V gene's germline CDR1 is MNHEY and CDR2 SVGEGT. The CDR3 runs to 16 residues. This CDR3 reads CASSPGLAGNTGELFF. In DNA form, the CDR3 reads TGTGCCAGCAGTCCCGGACTAGCGGGGAACACCGGGGAGCTGTTTTTT.

V is TRBV2 and J is TRBJ1-4, with D perhaps TRBD1 (6 bases). There are 15 residues in the CDR3. V lost 5 bases and J lost 8, with 18 bases in between. Looked up from germline, CDR1 is SNHLY and CDR2 is FYNNEI. CDR3 region: CASSSKSGGWEKLFF. CDR3 DNA sequence: TGTGCCAGCAGTTCAAAATCGGGGGGCTGGGAAAAACTGTTTTTT.

The rearrangement uses TRBV7-9 and TRBJ2-2; possible D gene TRBD1, 6 bases. Germline V CDR1 and CDR2: SEHNR, FQNEAQ (reference sequence). Trimming took 1 base from V and 0 from J, leaving 12 bases between them. This CDR3 spans 17 amino acids. The CDR3 loop reads CASSLEGTPSNTGELFF. CDR3 bases: TGTGCCAGCAGCTTAGAAGGGACACCTTCGAACACCGGGGAGCTGTTTTTT.

The J gene is TRBJ2-5, the V gene TRBV6-5, with 7 bases identical to TRBD1. The CDR3 totals 14 residues. V shed 5 bases, J shed 4 bases, and the junction held 7 bases outside the gene matches. Germline V gene lookup returns CDR1 MNHEY and CDR2 SVGAGI. CDR3 nucleotides: TGTGCCAGCAGTACCAGGGACAGACTAGAGACCCAGTACTTC. This translates into CASSTRDRLETQYF.

CDR3 bases: TGTGCCAGCAGTACTCCAATGACAGGGCTTCAAGAGACCCAGTACTTC. It specifies CASSTPMTGLQETQYF. The gene calls are TRBV6-2 or TRBV6-3 and TRBJ2-5, with 7 positions matching TRBD1. With 5 bases clipped from V and 2 bases from J, the junction kept 11 bases outside the gene matches. CDR1 is MNHEY and CDR2 is SVGEGT in the germline V gene. The CDR3 has 16 amino acids.

The rearrangement uses TRBV19 and TRBJ1-5; 8 positions match TRBD1. The junction had 6 bases not matched to a gene; V was cut back by 3 bases and J by 2 bases. Germline-derived CDR1 and CDR2 are LNHDA and SQIVND (reference sequence). The length of the CDR3 is 16 residues. The CDR3 DNA reads as TGTGCCAGTAGTATTTCCGGGACAGGACGCAATCAGCCCCAGCATTTT. Amino acid sequence: CASSISGTGRNQPQHF.

This clone was seen once. The junction departs from germline at one end; a sequencing error may be responsible. This chain connects TRBV5-4 to TRBJ2-7; 10 bases map to TRBD1. This CDR3 is built from 13 residues. Germline V gene lookup returns CDR1 SGHNT and CDR2 YYREEE (reference sequence). The CDR3 nucleotides read TGTGCCAGCAGCTTGGGTTCCGGGACAGGGGCTTCCTTC. Protein: CASSLGSGTGASF.

The chain links TRBV12-3 or TRBV12-4 to TRBJ2-1; 9 nucleotides agree with TRBD2. The CDR3 totals 13 residues. The junction had 6 bases not matched to a gene; V was cut back by 5 bases and J by 10 bases. The CDR3 nucleotides read TGTGCCAGCAGTCCGCGGGGGGGCGCCGAGCAGTTCTTC. Protein sequence: CASSPRGGAEQFF.

This chain uses TRBV27 with TRBJ1-6, with TRBD1 as a possible D gene (5 bases). CDR3 size: 15 residues. Trimming left V 0 bases short and J 10 bases short, with 13 bases between. CDR1 and CDR2 from the germline V gene are MNHEY and SMNVEV (reference sequence). CDR3 coding DNA: TGTGCCAGCAGTTTATCACGACGGTGGGGCTCACCCCTCCACTTT. Its translation: CASSLSRRWGSPLHF.

In its sample, this clone was seen once. The rearrangement joins TRBV30 to TRBJ2-2; 9 bases match TRBD1. The V segment lost 5 bases and the J segment 6 bases; nucleotides outside the gene matches: 1. CDR3 length equals 12 residues. Germline CDR1 is GTSNPN and CDR2 is SVGIG (reference sequence). Here the CDR3 DNA reads TGTGCCTGGGACAGGGGGGCCGGGGAGCTGTTTTTT. Its translation: CAWDRGAGELFF. The full variable domain, in which reference TRBV30 and TRBJ2-2 provide the parts outside the CDR3, is SQTIHQWPATLVQPVGSPLSLECTVEGTSNPNLYWYRQAAGRGLQLLFYSVGIGQISSEVPQNLSASRPQDRQFILSSKKLLLSDSGFYLCAWDRGAGELFFGEGSRLTVL.